There are a few counts of the clone carrying this T cell receptor beta chain. The junction differs from germline at one of its ends, possibly a read error. This record comes from a study of patients and donors after allogeneic stem cell transplantation. The CDR3 is 16 amino acids. TCRdb passed the RT-PCR reads through MiXCR, listing each CDR3 protein once. The sample records roughly 960,000 distinct CDR3 sequences, roughly 18% being singletons. The receptor was isolated from a human donor who was either an allogeneic HSCT recipient or a stem cell or donor lymphocyte infusion donor (not recorded which). It is not recorded whose cells these are; they may come from a transplant donor. The chain joins TRBV12-3 or TRBV12-4 to TRBJ2-7, with no clear D. The sequenced sample was blood, either unsorted or a sorted T cell fraction (not recorded which). CDR3 nucleotides: TGTGCCAGCAATTTAGCTGGGCGAACGACGCTTGGCGAGCAGTACTTC. Its translation is CASNLAGRTTLGEQYF.